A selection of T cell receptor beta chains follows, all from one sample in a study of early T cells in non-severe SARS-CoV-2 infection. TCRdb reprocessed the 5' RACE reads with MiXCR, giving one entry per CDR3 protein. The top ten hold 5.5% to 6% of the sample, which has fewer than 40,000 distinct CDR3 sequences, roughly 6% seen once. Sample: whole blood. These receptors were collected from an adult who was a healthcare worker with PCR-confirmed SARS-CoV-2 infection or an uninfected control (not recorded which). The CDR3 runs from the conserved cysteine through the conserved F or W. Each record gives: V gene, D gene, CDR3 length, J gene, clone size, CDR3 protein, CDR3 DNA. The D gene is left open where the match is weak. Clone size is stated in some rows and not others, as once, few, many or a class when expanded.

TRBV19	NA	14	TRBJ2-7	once	CASSIAAGAREQHF	TGTGCCAGTAGTATCGCGGCAGGGGCGCGCGAGCAGCACTTC
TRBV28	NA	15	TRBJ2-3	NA	CASSLRGFGTDTQYF	TGTGCCAGCAGTTTACGTGGTTTCGGCACAGATACGCAGTATTTT
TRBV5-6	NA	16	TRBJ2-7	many	CASSPAAGFGRYEQYF	TGTGCCAGCAGCCCCGCGGCAGGGTTTGGTCGATACGAGCAGTACTTC
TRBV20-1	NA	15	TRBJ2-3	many	CSARIPSVHTDTQYF	TGCAGTGCCCGAATCCCCAGCGTCCACACAGATACGCAGTATTTT
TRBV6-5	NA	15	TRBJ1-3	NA	CASSYSLTMGNTIYF	TGTGCCAGCAGTTACTCTCTGACAATGGGAAACACCATATATTTT
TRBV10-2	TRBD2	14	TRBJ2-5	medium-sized	CASSDQSGRLTQYF	TGCGCCAGCAGTGATCAAAGCGGGAGATTGACCCAGTACTTC
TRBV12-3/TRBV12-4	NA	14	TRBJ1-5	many	CASSKTNRDQPQHF	TGTGCCAGCAGTAAGACTAATAGGGATCAGCCCCAGCATTTT
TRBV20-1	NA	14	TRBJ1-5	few	CSARDLGEHQPQHF	TGCAGTGCTAGAGATCTGGGGGAACATCAGCCCCAGCATTTT
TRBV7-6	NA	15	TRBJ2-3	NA	CASSARPESTDTQYF	TGTGCCAGCAGCGCAAGACCAGAATCCACAGATACGCAGTATTTT
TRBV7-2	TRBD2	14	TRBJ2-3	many	CASSLGLGTDTQYF	TGTGCCAGCAGCTTGGGACTAGGCACAGATACGCAGTATTTT
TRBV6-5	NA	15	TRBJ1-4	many	CASSSLRGSDEKLFF	TGTGCCAGCAGTTCGTTGAGGGGATCCGACGAAAAACTGTTTTTT
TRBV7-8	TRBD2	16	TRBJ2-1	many	CASSLLGTSASNEQFF	TGTGCCAGCAGCCTACTTGGGACTAGCGCTTCCAATGAGCAGTTCTTC
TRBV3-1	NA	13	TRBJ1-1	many	CASSQGANGPGAF	TGTGCCAGCAGCCAAGGCGCCAACGGACCGGGTGCCTTT
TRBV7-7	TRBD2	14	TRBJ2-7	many	CASSRSGAPYEQYF	TGTGCCAGCAGCCGTAGCGGGGCACCCTACGAGCAGTACTTC
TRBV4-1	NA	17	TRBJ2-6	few	CASSQSLQVAGANVLTF	TGCGCCAGCAGCCAGTCCCTACAGGTCGCTGGGGCCAACGTCCTGACTTTC
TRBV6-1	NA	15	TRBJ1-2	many	CASNNPRTASYGYTF	TGTGCCAGCAATAATCCCAGGACGGCTTCCTATGGCTACACCTTC
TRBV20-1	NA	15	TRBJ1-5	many	CSATRTGQINQPQHF	TGCAGTGCTACCCGTACTGGACAGATTAATCAGCCCCAGCATTTT
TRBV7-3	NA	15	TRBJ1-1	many	CASSLRGGTLSEAFF	TGTGCCAGCAGCTTAAGGGGGGGCACCCTTTCTGAAGCTTTCTTT
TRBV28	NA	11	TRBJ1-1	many	CASSSMFKAFF	TGTGCCAGCAGTTCAATGTTTAAAGCTTTCTTT
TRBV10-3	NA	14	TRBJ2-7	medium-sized	CAISESTQRDEQYF	TGTGCCATCAGTGAGTCTACTCAAAGGGACGAGCAGTACTTC
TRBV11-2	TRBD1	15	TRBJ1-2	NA	CASSTGQGTNYGYTF	TGTGCCAGCAGCACGGGACAGGGAACTAACTATGGCTACACCTTC
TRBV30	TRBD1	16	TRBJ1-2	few	CAWQYPGAGGNYGYTF	TGTGCCTGGCAATACCCGGGGGCAGGGGGTAACTATGGCTACACCTTC
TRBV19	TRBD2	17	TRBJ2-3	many	CASSDPKAGGSTDTQYF	TGTGCCAGTAGTGACCCTAAAGCGGGAGGTAGCACAGATACGCAGTATTTT
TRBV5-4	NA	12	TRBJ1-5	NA	CASSTDGQPQHF	TGTGCCAGTTCTACCGATGGTCAGCCCCAGCATTTT
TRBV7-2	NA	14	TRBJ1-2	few	CASRTGGSNYGYTF	TGTGCCAGCAGGACGGGGGGCAGTAACTATGGCTACACCTTC
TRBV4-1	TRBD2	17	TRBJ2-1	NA	CASSQDWAQREFGEQFF	TGCGCCAGCAGCCAAGACTGGGCCCAGCGGGAGTTTGGTGAGCAGTTCTTC
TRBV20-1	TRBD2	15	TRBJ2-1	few	CSAKGLAGSYNEQFF	TGCAGTGCAAAGGGACTAGCGGGTTCCTACAATGAGCAGTTCTTC
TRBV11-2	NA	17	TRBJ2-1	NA	CASSLVPGWKTYNEQFF	TGTGCCAGCAGCTTAGTCCCGGGGTGGAAGACATACAATGAGCAGTTCTTC
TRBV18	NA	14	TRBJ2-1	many	CASSPGASPNEQFF	TGTGCCAGCTCACCAGGGGCTAGCCCCAATGAGCAGTTCTTC
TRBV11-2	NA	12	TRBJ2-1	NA	CASSLHNNEQFF	TGTGCCAGCAGCCTCCACAACAATGAGCAGTTCTTC